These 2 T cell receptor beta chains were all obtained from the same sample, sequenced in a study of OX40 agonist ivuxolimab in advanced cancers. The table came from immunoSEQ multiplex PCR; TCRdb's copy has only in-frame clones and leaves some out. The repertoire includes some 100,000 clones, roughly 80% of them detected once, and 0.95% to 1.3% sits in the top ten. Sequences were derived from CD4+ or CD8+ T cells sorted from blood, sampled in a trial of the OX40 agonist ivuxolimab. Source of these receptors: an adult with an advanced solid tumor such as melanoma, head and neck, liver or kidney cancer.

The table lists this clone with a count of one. The CDR3 here is CASSLSRDTEAFF. CDR3 DNA sequence: TGCGCCAGCAGCCTCTCTAGAGACACTGAAGCTTTCTTT. The V call is TRBV5-1, the J call TRBJ1-1; no clear D. V was trimmed by 4 bases and J by 3 bases, leaving 10 bases between them. The CDR3 has 13 amino acids. CDR1 and CDR2 (germline): SGHRS, YFSETQ.

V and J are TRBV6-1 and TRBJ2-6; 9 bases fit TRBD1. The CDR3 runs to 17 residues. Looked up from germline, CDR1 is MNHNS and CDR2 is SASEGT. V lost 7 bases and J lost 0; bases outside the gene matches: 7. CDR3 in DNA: TGTGCCAGCACTGAGGACAGGGGACCCTCTGGGGCCAACGTCCTGACTTTC. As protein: CASTEDRGPSGANVLTF.